Below, 9 T cell receptor beta chains from the same sample are listed, as sequenced in a study of blood T cell repertoires in COVID-19. Method: immunoSEQ multiplex PCR; TCRdb's copy keeps in-frame clones and lacks some. The sample includes about 260,000 clones, approximately 88% of them seen just once. Sequencing used PBMCs or T cells enriched from blood (not recorded which). All receptors come from a woman between 35 and 50 years old with acute COVID-19.

The gene calls are TRBV11-3 and TRBJ1-1; the D is unclear. CDR1 SGHNT and CDR2 YENEEA come from the germline V gene. The germline V and J ends were trimmed by 5 bases and 0 bases, with 7 bases remaining between them. This CDR3 is built from 13 residues. This chain's CDR3 is CASSREMNTEAFF. Here the CDR3 DNA reads TGTGCCAGCAGCCGAGAGATGAACACTGAAGCTTTCTTT. Based on the CDR3 plus reference TRBV11-3 and TRBJ1-1, the full variable domain is EAGVVQSPRYKIIEKKQPVAFWCNPISGHNTLYWYLQNLGQGPELLIRYENEEAVDDSQLPKDRFSAERLKGVDSTLKIQPAELGDSAVYLCASSREMNTEAFFGQGTRLTVV.

The rearrangement links TRBV5-5 to TRBJ2-3; D possibly corresponds to TRBD1 (6 bases). The CDR3 is made up of 14 amino acids. Trimming left V 1 base short and J 1 base short, with 7 bases between. The germline CDR1 and CDR2 sequences are SGHKS and YYEKEE (reference sequence). CDR3 coding DNA: TGTGCCAGCAGCTTGCCAGGGGGCACAGATACGCAGTATTTT. Encoded protein: CASSLPGGTDTQYF.

The chain couples TRBV6-5 to TRBJ2-1, with TRBD2 matching 14 bases. This CDR3 has 15 amino acids. Germline trimming cut 7 bases from V and 8 bases from J; bases unmatched to any gene: 7. From germline, CDR1 is MNHEY and CDR2 SVGAGI. CDR3 sequence: CASILTSGGVDEQFF. CDR3 DNA: TGTGCCAGCATCCTGACTAGCGGGGGGGTGGATGAGCAGTTCTTC.

J is TRBJ1-1 and V is TRBV10-1; tentatively, D is TRBD1 (5 bases). The germline V gene encodes CDR1 WNHNN and CDR2 SYGVQD (reference sequence). V gave up 1 base and J gave up 1 base, with 13 bases separating them. The CDR3 runs to 16 residues. The CDR3 loop reads CASSEWRDQGNTEAFF. CDR3 in DNA: TGCGCCAGCAGTGAGTGGCGGGACCAGGGGAACACTGAAGCTTTCTTT.

The rearrangement joins TRBV11-1 to TRBJ2-5, with TRBD2 matching 10 bases. Germline V gives CDR1 SGHAT, CDR2 FQDESV (reference sequence). V trimming: 0 bases; J trimming: 0 bases; junction bases outside the gene matches: 7. CDR3 length: 18 amino acids. In DNA, the CDR3 is TGTGCCAGCAGCTTAGCTATAGGACTAGCGGCTAACCAAGAGACCCAGTACTTC. Amino acids: CASSLAIGLAANQETQYF.

This chain joins TRBV9 and TRBJ2-1; a weak D match, TRBD1 (6 bases). This CDR3 is 15 amino acids long. Between the trimmed V and J ends, which lost 0 bases and 3 bases, there was a span of 10 bases. Germline loops: CDR1 SGDLS, CDR2 YYNGEE. CDR3 DNA: TGTGCCAGCAGCGTAGAGGCGGACAGCTACAATGAGCAGTTCTTC. This gives the protein CASSVEADSYNEQFF.

The rearrangement uses TRBV5-6 and TRBJ1-2; D might be TRBD1 (5 bases). The CDR3 length is 14 residues. Trimming took 0 bases from V and 5 from J, leaving 11 bases between them. Germline CDR1 and CDR2: SGHDT and YYEEEE. CDR3 sequence reads: CASSLELQAYGYTF. Written as DNA, the CDR3 is TGTGCCAGCAGCTTGGAATTACAGGCTTATGGCTACACCTTC.

The J gene is TRBJ1-1, the V gene TRBV6-5; D may be TRBD1 (5 bases). The CDR3 extends over 15 amino acids. Germline V CDR1 and CDR2: MNHEY, SVGAGI. V lost 5 bases and J lost 1, with 14 bases in between. CDR3 DNA: TGTGCCAGCAGTAAAAGGAGACAGACGAACACTGAAGCTTTCTTT. Translation: CASSKRRQTNTEAFF.

This clone was observed a single time. The chain carries TRBV6-1 and TRBJ2-2; 14 bases map to TRBD2. The CDR3 consists of 17 residues. CDR1 and CDR2 (germline): MNHNS, SASEGT. Unmatched junction bases numbered 7, after V lost 3 bases and J lost 7 bases. The CDR3 is CASSEGLAGEGVGELFF. The CDR3 coding sequence is TGTGCCAGCAGTGAGGGACTAGCGGGAGAAGGAGTCGGGGAGCTGTTTTTT.